This TCR beta chain was identified in a study of shared clonotypes between healthy human individuals. Study as a whole: There were three CD4 naive, three CD4 memory, two CD8 naive and one CD8 memory plates per donor. Findings and caveats of the study: The generation probabilities recorded for non-shared clonotypes fell below those of clonotypes shared by all four donors.

V was pared by 6 bases and J by 12 bases, with 12 bases of the junction left unmatched. CDR3 length equals 14 residues. CDR1 is MNHEY, CDR2 SVGAGI, per germline. Genomic DNA (from each subset) was split evenly across several immunoSEQ plates. Generated by immunoSEQ multiplex PCR, the TCRdb table keeps only in-frame clones and is missing some. The profile shows approximately 2.4 million clones, 95% of them singletons. Details on this clone: Its matching antigen is unknown.

Donors, healthy HIV-negative adults, lacked recent acute infections or vaccinations. Sequencing was done on a sample of naive CD4+ T cells sorted from blood. Subset indicated: CD45RA+ positively selected. The sequence was collected from a man aged 18 to 29 in good health. The chain couples TRBV6-5 to TRBJ1-4; 8 nucleotides match TRBD1. CDR3 residues: CASREGGQGRQLFF. DNA for the CDR3: TGTGCCAGCAGGGAGGGAGGACAGGGTCGTCAACTGTTTTTT.